This T cell receptor beta chain stems from a study of T-cell reconstitution after alpha-beta-depleted transplantation in children. This CDR3 contains 17 residues. Germline V gives CDR1 DFQATT, CDR2 SNEGSKA (reference sequence). As it was prepared, the TCRbeta library received unique molecular identifiers. TCRdb re-called the PCR reads with MiXCR, one entry per CDR3 protein. The sample lists roughly 570,000 distinct CDR3 sequences; 25% to 30% were seen once. This clonotype was found many times. What it binds is not known. Compared with germline, one end of the junction differs, possibly owing to a read error. Whole-study findings and limits: Elevated TCRbeta diversity at day 60 was traced, in some patients, to surviving recipient T cells and thymic progenitors. A year had passed since transplant, and T-cell counts and diversity by then came mostly from newly produced T cells. About two months after transplant, alpha-beta T cells reportedly came from several hundred expanded graft clones.

This sequence was found in a boy in the first two years of life with Wiskott-Aldrich syndrome, due to receive a stem cell transplant. The chain carries TRBV20-1 and TRBJ2-6, with a possible D match to TRBD1 (6 bases). The material was PBMCs, obtained before TCRalphabeta/CD19-depleted stem cell transplant. The CDR3 DNA is TGCAGTGCTAGAGCAGGACAGCCTTTTTCTGGGGCCAACGGCCTGACTTTC. It is translated as CSARAGQPFSGANGLTF.